This T cell receptor beta chain was retrieved from a study of blood T cell repertoires in COVID-19. Sequencing used immunoSEQ multiplex PCR; TCRdb keeps in-frame clones, though not all of them. The data show roughly 300,000 clones, 65% to 90% seen once. The germline gives CDR1 SQVTM, CDR2 ANQGSEA. The ends lost 7 bases at V and 6 bases at J; junction bases unmatched: 12. The length of the CDR3 is 14 residues. The rearrangement joins TRBV29-1 to TRBJ1-1, with 9 positions matching TRBD1. The sample consisted of PBMCs or T cells enriched from blood (not recorded which). This clonotype originated in a young woman who had recovered from COVID-19. The CDR3 loop is CSAPRGTGPPEAFF. The CDR3 DNA is TGCAGCGCCCCTAGGGGGACAGGGCCCCCTGAAGCTTTCTTT.